This T cell receptor beta chain comes out of a study of blood T cell repertoires in COVID-19. On the study more broadly: Italy, Spain and the United States were the sources of the convalescent and acute COVID-19 samples. Sample material is recorded as cDNA or gDNA derived from T cells, B-cell-depleted T cells, or PBMCs.

As handled by the study authors: Reference gene primers were amplified, and this amplification served to estimate nucleated cell counts. The table came from immunoSEQ multiplex PCR; TCRdb's copy has only in-frame clones and leaves some out. V and J calls and clone size are given by that table; D and trimming were obtained from the DNA. The sample yields over 35,000 clones, 87% seen once. With V trimmed by 2 bases and J by 6 bases, 6 bases remained unmatched. The CDR3 extends over 14 amino acids. Germline V gives CDR1 GTSNPN, CDR2 SVGIG (reference sequence). Enrolled during active infection, Seattle patients were then followed longitudinally.

The V gene is TRBV30, the J gene TRBJ2-1; 8 bases map to TRBD2. This receptor was obtained from a man in his forties or fifties with COVID-19, enrolled during active disease. Specimen: peripheral blood. The CDR3 DNA sequence: TGTGCCTGGAGTACGGAGCGGGGGTTCAATGAGCAGTTCTTC. This gives the protein CAWSTERGFNEQFF.